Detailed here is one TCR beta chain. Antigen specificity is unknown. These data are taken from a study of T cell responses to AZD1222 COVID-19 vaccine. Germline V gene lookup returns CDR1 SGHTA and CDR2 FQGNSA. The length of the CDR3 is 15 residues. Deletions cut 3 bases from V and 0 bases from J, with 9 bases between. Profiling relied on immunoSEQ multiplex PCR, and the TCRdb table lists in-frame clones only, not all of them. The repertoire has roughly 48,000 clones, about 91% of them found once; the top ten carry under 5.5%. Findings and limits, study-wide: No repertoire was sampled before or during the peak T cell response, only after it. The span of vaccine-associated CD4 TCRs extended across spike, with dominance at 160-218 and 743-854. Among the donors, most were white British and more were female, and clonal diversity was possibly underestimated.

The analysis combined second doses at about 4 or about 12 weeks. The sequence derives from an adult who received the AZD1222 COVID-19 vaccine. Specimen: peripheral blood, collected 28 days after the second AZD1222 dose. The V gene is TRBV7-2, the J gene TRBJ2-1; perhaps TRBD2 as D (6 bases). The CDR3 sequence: CASSLDGSSYNEQFF. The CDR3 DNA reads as TGTGCCAGCAGCTTGGACGGGAGCTCCTACAATGAGCAGTTCTTC.